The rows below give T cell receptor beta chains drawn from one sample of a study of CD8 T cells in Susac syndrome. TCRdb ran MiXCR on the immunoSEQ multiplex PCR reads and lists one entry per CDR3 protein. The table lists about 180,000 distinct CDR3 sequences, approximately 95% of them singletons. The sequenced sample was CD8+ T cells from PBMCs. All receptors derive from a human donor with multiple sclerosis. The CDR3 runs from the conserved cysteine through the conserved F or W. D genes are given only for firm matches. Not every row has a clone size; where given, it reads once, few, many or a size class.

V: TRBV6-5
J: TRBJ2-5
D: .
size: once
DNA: TGTGCCAGCAGTTACTCCAGGGGCTTTGAGACCCAGTACTTC
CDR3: CASSYSRGFETQYF

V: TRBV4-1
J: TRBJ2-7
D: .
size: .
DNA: TGCGCCAGCAGCCAACGGGACGGACTCTACGAGCAGTACTTC
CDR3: CASSQRDGLYEQYF

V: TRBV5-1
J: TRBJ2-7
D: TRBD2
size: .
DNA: TGCGCCAGCTCCCGACTAGCGGAGACCTACGAGCAGTACTTC
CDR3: CASSRLAETYEQYF

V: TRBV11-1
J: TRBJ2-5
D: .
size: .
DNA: TGTGCCAGCAGCTTAGTTTTCAGGGGACCGACCCAAGAGACCCAGTACTTC
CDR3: CASSLVFRGPTQETQYF

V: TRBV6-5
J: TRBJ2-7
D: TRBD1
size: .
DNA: TGTGCCAGCAGTTACTCGGACAGGGACGAGCAGTACTTC
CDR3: CASSYSDRDEQYF

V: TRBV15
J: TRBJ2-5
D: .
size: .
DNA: TGTGCCACCAGCGTCGGGGACGAGTGGTTAGAGACCCAGTACTTC
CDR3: CATSVGDEWLETQYF

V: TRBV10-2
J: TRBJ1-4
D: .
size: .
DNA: TGCGCCAGCAGCCCAGTAGGACAGAAACTGTTTTTT
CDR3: CASSPVGQKLFF

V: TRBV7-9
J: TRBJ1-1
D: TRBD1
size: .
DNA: TGTGCCAGCAGCCCCGCCGCGGGACAGGGATTCACTGAAGCTTTCTTT
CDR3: CASSPAAGQGFTEAFF

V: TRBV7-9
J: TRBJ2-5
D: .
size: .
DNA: TGTGCCAGCAGCACCAACGCGGTCGAAGAGACCCAGTACTTC
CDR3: CASSTNAVEETQYF

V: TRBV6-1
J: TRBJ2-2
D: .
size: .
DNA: TGTGCCACCCCCTTTGGAAGTCCTGGGGAGCTGTTTTTT
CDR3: CATPFGSPGELFF

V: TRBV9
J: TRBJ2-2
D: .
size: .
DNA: TGTGCCAGCAGCGTAGACACCGGGGAGCTGTTTTTT
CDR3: CASSVDTGELFF

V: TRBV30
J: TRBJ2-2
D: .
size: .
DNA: TGTGCCTGGAGTGAAAGCAGGGGCCCACTCGGGCTCACCGGGGAGCTGTTTTTT
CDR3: CAWSESRGPLGLTGELFF

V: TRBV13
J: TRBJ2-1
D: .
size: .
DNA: TGTGCCAGCAGCCCCACTGGGCGTAATGAGCAGTTCTTC
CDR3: CASSPTGRNEQFF

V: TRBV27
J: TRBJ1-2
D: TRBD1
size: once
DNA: TGTGCCAGCAGTTCCCGGGACAGGGAAGACTATGGCTACACCTTC
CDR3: CASSSRDREDYGYTF

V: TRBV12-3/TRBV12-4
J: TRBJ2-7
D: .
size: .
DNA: TGTGCCAGCAGTTGGAGGGTAAGGGGCTACGAGCAGTACTTC
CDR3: CASSWRVRGYEQYF

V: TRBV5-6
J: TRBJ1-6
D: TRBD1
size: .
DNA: TGTGCCAGCAGACAGGGGGCTCTCGGTTCACCCCTCCACTTT
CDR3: CASRQGALGSPLHF

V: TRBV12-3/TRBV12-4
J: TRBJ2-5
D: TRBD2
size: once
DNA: TGTGCCAGCAGCCCCGAACTAGCGGGGGGCTTGTACCAAGAGACCCAGTACTTC
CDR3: CASSPELAGGLYQETQYF

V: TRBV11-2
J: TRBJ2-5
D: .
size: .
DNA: TGTGCCAGCAGCTTAGAAGCTAGAGGGGAGACCCAGTACTTC
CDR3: CASSLEARGETQYF

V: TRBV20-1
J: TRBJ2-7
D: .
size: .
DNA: TGCAGTGCGAACGGTGAGGGCGGCTCCTACGAGCAGTACTTC
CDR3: CSANGEGGSYEQYF

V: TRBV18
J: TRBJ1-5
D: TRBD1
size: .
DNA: TGTGCCAGCTCACGACCAGGGGGTGGAAATCAGCCCCAGCATTTT
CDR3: CASSRPGGGNQPQHF

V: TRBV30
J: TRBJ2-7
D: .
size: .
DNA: TGTGCCTGGATTGGACAGTTACCCTACGAGCAGTACTTC
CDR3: CAWIGQLPYEQYF

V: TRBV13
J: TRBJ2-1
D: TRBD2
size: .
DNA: TGTGCCAGCAGCTTAGTGCCTAGCGGTACGTACAATGAGCAGTTCTTC
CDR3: CASSLVPSGTYNEQFF

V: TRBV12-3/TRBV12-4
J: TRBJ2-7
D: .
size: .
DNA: TGTGCCAGCAGGAGAGGCGGGGCCGAGCAGTACTTC
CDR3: CASRRGGAEQYF

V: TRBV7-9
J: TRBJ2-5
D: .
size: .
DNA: TGTGCCAGCTCTCAAGGGCCCCCGGGTGAGACCCAGTACTTC
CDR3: CASSQGPPGETQYF

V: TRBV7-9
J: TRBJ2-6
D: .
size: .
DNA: TGTGCCAGCAGCTTAGACAGACTCTACTCTGGGGCCAACGTCCTGACTTTC
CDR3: CASSLDRLYSGANVLTF

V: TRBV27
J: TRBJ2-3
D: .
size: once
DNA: TGTGCCAGCAGTTCTTGGGATACGCAGTATTTT
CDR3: CASSSWDTQYF

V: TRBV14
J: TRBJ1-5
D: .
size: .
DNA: TGTGCCAGCAGCCAAGTAGCTTCGACAGAGTTATCTAGCAATCAGCCCCAGCATTTT
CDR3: CASSQVASTELSSNQPQHF

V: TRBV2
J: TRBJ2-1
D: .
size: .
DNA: TGTGCCAGCACTACACATGAGCAGTTCTTC
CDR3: CASTTHEQFF

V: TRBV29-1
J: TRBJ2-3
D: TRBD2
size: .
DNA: TGCACGGTCGGGCGGGAGAAAGATACGCAGTATTTT
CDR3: CTVGREKDTQYF

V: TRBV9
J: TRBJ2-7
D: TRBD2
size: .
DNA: TGTGCCAGCAGCGCCGGGACTAGCGAGGGGTACGAGCAGTACTTC
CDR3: CASSAGTSEGYEQYF